This T cell receptor (beta chain) was profiled in a study of T cells in narcolepsy. Whole-study results and caveats: Blood of same and different patients, but not healthy controls, reportedly held recurring autoreactive clonotypes. HCRT-specific and TRIB2-specific autoreactive clonotypes appeared among same-patient CSF and blood CD4+ clonotypes. Autoreactive clone sequences were missing from some blood memory CD4+ repertoires.

Trimming took off 3 bases at V and 3 bases at J, with 21 bases between the two ends. The CDR3 has 16 residues. Germline values: CDR1 GTSNPN, CDR2 SVGIG (reference sequence). Profiling relied on immunoSEQ multiplex PCR, and the TCRdb table lists in-frame clones only, not all of them. Of over 15,000 clones in the sample, around 86% were seen once. Regarding this clone: Its antigen remains unknown.

The chain couples TRBV30 to TRBJ2-7, with D possibly TRBD1 on 6 matching bases. Sequencing was carried out using memory (CD45RA-) CD4+ T cells from blood. The sequence was collected from a human donor in good health. CDR3 protein: CAWRVITGPNFYEQYF. The CDR3 DNA sequence: TGTGCCTGGAGGGTAATAACAGGGCCGAATTTCTACGAGCAGTACTTC.